This record looks at one TCR beta chain sequence and its context. The antigen is unknown. This entry is derived from a study of OX40 agonist ivuxolimab in advanced cancers. Study conclusions and caveats: Expanded clones were, on average, more numerous in CD8+ T cells than in CD4+.

Sequenced by immunoSEQ multiplex PCR; TCRdb stores in-frame clones only, minus some. The sample has around 8,000 clones; approximately 71% are singletons. This TCR derives from an adult with an advanced solid tumor such as melanoma, head and neck, liver or kidney cancer. The material sequenced was CD4+ or CD8+ T cells sorted from blood, taken in a trial of the OX40 agonist ivuxolimab.

CDR3 coding DNA: TGCGCCAGCAGCCAAGAAGGTGGCCATGCCGGATACGAGCAGTACTTC. This gives the protein CASSQEGGHAGYEQYF. This chain uses TRBV4-1 with TRBJ2-7, with D unresolved. The V and J ends lost 0 bases and 4 bases respectively, with 16 bases between them. Germline CDR1 reads MGHRA; CDR2 reads YSYEKL. The CDR3 has 16 residues.